This TCR beta chain was identified during a study of vaccination effects on CD4 cells after COVID-19. Study overall: A couple of convalescent patients provided samples 16 days and one week prevaccination. Cultures used 2.1 million or so PBMC per well, approximately 9.6 IU/ml IL-2 and approximately 11 ug/ml peptides.

The assay was immunoSEQ multiplex PCR, and TCRdb's table has in-frame clones only and misses some. The table has around 45,000 clones, 76% seen once; the top ten hold approximately 12%. Comment on this clone: Its antigen is currently unknown.

Germline values: CDR1 DFQATT, CDR2 SNEGSKA (reference sequence). This CDR3 is built from 11 residues. V was shortened by 2 bases and J by 3 bases, with 4 bases between the two germline ends. Subsequent to roughly 9 days of culture, CD4+ T cells were isolated. Half the medium was swapped for IL-2 medium on days 3 and 7. This clonotype originated in a human donor who had a prior SARS-CoV-2 infection. Sequences were derived from CD4+ T cells from PBMCs cultured without peptide, sampled before COVID-19 vaccination. The chain carries TRBV20-1 and TRBJ1-1, with unresolved D. Written as DNA, the CDR3 is TGCAGTGCTAGAATGGACACTGAAGCTTTCTTT. Translating it yields CSARMDTEAFF.